This T cell receptor beta chain was profiled in a study of cytomegalovirus exposure and HLA in healthy donors. Study observations and caveats: High sensitivity and specificity were reportedly achieved when the classifier diagnosed cytomegalovirus status.

In the case of this clone: As yet, its antigen is unknown.

Libraries were prepared by immunoSEQ multiplex PCR; TCRdb keeps only in-frame clonotypes and omits some of them. The sample shows approximately 170,000 clones, approximately 81% of them seen only once. The sample comprised PBMCs. This clonotype originated in a man younger than 35 in good health and CMV-seropositive.

CDR3 DNA: TGTGCCAGCAGTTACCCCGTGGGAGGGAACACCATATATTTT. Its translation: CASSYPVGGNTIYF. This rearrangement joins TRBV6-5 to TRBJ1-3; the D is unclear. The ends were cut back, 2 bases at V and 7 bases at J, with 12 bases in the middle. CDR3 length: 14 residues. The V gene's germline CDR1 is MNHEY and CDR2 SVGAGI.